The clone carrying this T cell receptor (beta chain) was seen a handful of times. Germline V lookup: CDR1 LGHNA, CDR2 YNFKEQ. V was pared by 1 base and J by 5 bases, with 8 bases between. CDR3 length: 13 residues. This specimen belongs to a study of blood T cell repertoires in COVID-19. At the level of the study: COVID-19 samples, acute and convalescent, were from the United States, Italy and Spain.

As handled by the study authors: Reference gene primer amplification gave nucleated cell count estimates. Sequenced by immunoSEQ multiplex PCR; TCRdb stores in-frame clones only, minus some. Clone size and the V and J calls come from that table; the DNA yielded D and trimming. The data show tens of thousands of clones, with roughly 78% seen just once and 19% held by the top ten. The source of this sequence is a woman older than 75 with acute or convalescent COVID-19. The sequencing sample was made of peripheral blood. V is TRBV4-2 and J is TRBJ1-2; D is possibly TRBD1 (5 bases). The CDR3 sequence is CASSQGQGYGYTF. CDR3 coding DNA: TGTGCCAGCAGCCAAGGGCAGGGTTATGGCTACACCTTC.